The 11 T cell receptor beta chains reported below all come from one sample, sequenced in a study of T-cell memory formation after mild COVID-19. Using its own MiXCR run on the 5' RACE reads, TCRdb lists one record per CDR3 protein. The table lists 390,000 or so distinct CDR3 sequences, approximately 15% of them singletons. Source material: PBMCs or a T cell subset sorted from them (not recorded which). These receptor sequences come from a man between 18 and 29 years old who had mild COVID-19 (a few samples of this study predate the infection). Cell type and time point are not known.

This clonotype was seen at least ten times. The V call is TRBV5-1, the J call TRBJ1-2; D may be TRBD1 (6 bases). The germline V gene has CDR1 SGHRS and CDR2 YFSETQ. The CDR3 has 14 residues. The V end was cut by 0 bases, the J end by 0 bases, with 6 bases between. The CDR3, as DNA: TGCGCCAGCAGCTTGGACAGGGCTAACTATGGCTACACCTTC. Translation gives CASSLDRANYGYTF.

This clonotype has a handful of counts. The rearrangement uses TRBV11-2 and TRBJ1-6; a possible D gene is TRBD1 (5 bases). The CDR3 consists of 15 residues. The germline CDR1 and CDR2 sequences are SGHAT and FQNNGV. V lost 5 bases and J lost 9, with 17 bases in between. DNA for the CDR3: TGTGCCAGCAGCCCCGGATGGGGAAGGGGTTCACCCCTCCACTTT. It translates to CASSPGWGRGSPLHF.

This clonotype was detected once. The chain recombines TRBV2 with TRBJ2-7, with TRBD2 as a possible D gene (5 bases). Germline assignment: CDR1 SNHLY and CDR2 FYNNEI. The CDR3 runs to 11 residues. V was clipped by 7 bases and J by 4 bases, with 8 bases between them. The CDR3 region is CASNLAYEQYV. The CDR3, as DNA: TGTGCCAGCAATCTAGCATACGAGCAGTACGTC.

Only a few counts were recorded for this clonotype. The rearrangement joins TRBV9 to TRBJ2-3; D not certain. The CDR3 runs to 15 residues. Germline V gives CDR1 SGDLS, CDR2 YYNGEE. The V end lost 0 bases, the J end lost 2 bases, and 10 bases lay between the germline ends. CDR3 nucleotide sequence: TGTGCCAGCAGCGTAGGAGTCAGCAACACAGATACGCAGTATTTT. This sequence encodes CASSVGVSNTDTQYF.

This clonotype occurred many times. The chain employs TRBV5-1 and TRBJ2-7, with a weak D call TRBD1 (6 bases). This CDR3 spans 15 amino acids. Trimming cost V 0 bases and J 0 bases, with 10 bases left between them. Germline V gene data show CDR1 as SGHRS and CDR2 as YFSETQ. CDR3 residues: CASSLGSGDSYEQYF. Written as DNA, the CDR3 is TGCGCCAGCAGCTTGGGTTCAGGGGACTCCTACGAGCAGTACTTC.

This clonotype was counted ten times or more. The rearrangement uses TRBV5-1 and TRBJ1-6, with D hard to call. CDR3 length: 14 residues. V was pared by 4 bases and J by 6 bases, with 11 bases between. Germline assignment: CDR1 SGHRS and CDR2 YFSETQ. This CDR3 is CASSPPEGNSPLHF. CDR3 nucleotides: TGCGCCAGCAGCCCTCCGGAGGGTAATTCACCCCTCCACTTT.

This clonotype was counted only a few times. J is TRBJ1-1 and V is TRBV29-1; no definite D call. CDR3 length: 13 amino acids. Germline V gene sequence: CDR1 SQVTM, CDR2 ANQGSEA. V lost 2 bases to trimming and J lost 0 bases, with 7 bases between them. The chain's CDR3 is CSVERSMNTEAFF. CDR3 nucleotides: TGCAGCGTTGAACGCAGCATGAACACTGAAGCTTTCTTT.

The chain employs TRBV6-2 or TRBV6-3 and TRBJ2-5; unclear D gene. This CDR3 has 11 amino acids. V lost 6 bases and J 3 bases, leaving 5 bases between the germline ends. CDR1 and CDR2 (germline): MNHEY, SVGEGT. CDR3 DNA sequence: TGTGCCAGCAGGATGAAAGAGACCCAGTACTTC. This sequence encodes CASRMKETQYF.

The V call is TRBV4-3, the J call TRBJ2-7; tentatively, D is TRBD2 (6 bases). Germline V CDR1 and CDR2: LGHNA, YSLEER. The CDR3 extends over 14 amino acids. The V end was cut by 1 base, the J end by 9 bases, with 16 bases between. The CDR3 loop is CASSQAGGRIGQYV. The CDR3 region has the DNA TGCGCCAGCAGCCAAGCAGGTGGGAGGATCGGGCAGTACGTC.

This clonotype turned up a few times. The rearrangement links TRBV20-1 to TRBJ1-1; 8 bases match TRBD1. Per the germline V gene, CDR1 is DFQATT and CDR2 is SNEGSKA (reference sequence). The ends lost 0 bases at V and 7 bases at J; junction bases unmatched: 7. The CDR3 loop spans 14 amino acids. The CDR3: CSARDWDRLGEAFF. The CDR3 DNA reads as TGCAGTGCTAGAGATTGGGACAGGCTGGGTGAAGCTTTCTTT.

The chain combines TRBV24-1 with TRBJ2-3, with 9 bases fitting TRBD1. Trimming removed 4 bases from V and 13 bases from J; junction bases left unmatched: 2. This CDR3 has 11 residues. Germline loops: CDR1 KGHDR, CDR2 SFDVKD. The CDR3 reads CATSDRTGEYF. CDR3 DNA: TGTGCCACCAGTGACCGGACAGGGGAGTATTTT.